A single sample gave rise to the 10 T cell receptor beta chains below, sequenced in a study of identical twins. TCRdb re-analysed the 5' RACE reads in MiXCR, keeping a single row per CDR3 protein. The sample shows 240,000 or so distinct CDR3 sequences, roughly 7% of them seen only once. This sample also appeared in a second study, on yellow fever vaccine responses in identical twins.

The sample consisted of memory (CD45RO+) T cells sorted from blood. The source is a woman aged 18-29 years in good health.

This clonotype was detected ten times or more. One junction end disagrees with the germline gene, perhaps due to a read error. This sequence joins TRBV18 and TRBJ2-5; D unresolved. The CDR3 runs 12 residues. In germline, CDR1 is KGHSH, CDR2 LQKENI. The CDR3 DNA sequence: TGCGCCAGCAGCTTGGCACAAGAGACCCAGTACTTC. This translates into CASSLAQETQYF.

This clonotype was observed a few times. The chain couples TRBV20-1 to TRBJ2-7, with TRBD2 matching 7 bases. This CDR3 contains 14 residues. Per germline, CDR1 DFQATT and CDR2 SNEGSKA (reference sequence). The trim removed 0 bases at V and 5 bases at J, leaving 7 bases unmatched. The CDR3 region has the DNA TGCAGTGCTAGAGATCCTGGACTAGACCACGAGCAGTACTTC. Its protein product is CSARDPGLDHEQYF.

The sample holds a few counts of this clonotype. CDR3 loop: CSASNAGMDQPQHF. CDR3 coding DNA: TGCAGTGCTAGTAACGCAGGAATGGATCAGCCCCAGCATTTT. This chain uses TRBV20-1 with TRBJ1-5; no reliable D call. The CDR3 covers 14 residues. Between the trimmed V and J ends, which lost 3 bases and 5 bases, there was a span of 14 bases. Germline assignment: CDR1 DFQATT and CDR2 SNEGSKA (reference sequence).

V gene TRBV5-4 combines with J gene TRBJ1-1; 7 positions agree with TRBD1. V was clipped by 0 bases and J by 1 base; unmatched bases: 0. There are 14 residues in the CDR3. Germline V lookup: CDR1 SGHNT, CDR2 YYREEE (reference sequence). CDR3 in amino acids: CASSLEGANTEAFF. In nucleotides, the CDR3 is TGTGCCAGCAGCTTGGAGGGGGCGAACACTGAAGCTTTCTTT.

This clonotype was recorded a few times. CDR3 amino acids: CSARSREPGEQYF. CDR3 in DNA: TGCAGTGCTAGATCCCGGGAGCCGGGAGAGCAGTACTTC. The V and J genes are TRBV20-1 and TRBJ2-7, with TRBD2 as a possible D gene (6 bases). There are 13 residues in the CDR3. The V and J ends lost 2 bases and 7 bases respectively, with 15 bases between them. Germline V gene data show CDR1 as DFQATT and CDR2 as SNEGSKA (reference sequence).

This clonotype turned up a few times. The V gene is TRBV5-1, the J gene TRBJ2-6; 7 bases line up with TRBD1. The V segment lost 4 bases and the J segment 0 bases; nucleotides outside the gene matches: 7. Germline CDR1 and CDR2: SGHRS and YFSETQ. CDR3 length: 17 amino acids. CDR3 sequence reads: CASSRTQGDSGANVLTF. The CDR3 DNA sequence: TGCGCCAGCAGCCGTACTCAGGGGGACTCTGGGGCCAACGTCCTGACTTTC.

The CDR3 here is CASSYSTSGRDEQFF. CDR3 nucleotides: TGTGCCAGCAGTTACTCTACTAGCGGGAGGGATGAGCAGTTCTTC. J is TRBJ2-1 and V is TRBV6-2 or TRBV6-3, with TRBD2 matching over 13 bases. The germline V gene encodes CDR1 MNHEY and CDR2 SVGEGT. The CDR3 has 15 residues. After removal of 0 bases from V and 8 bases from J, the junction contained 1 base not matched to a gene.

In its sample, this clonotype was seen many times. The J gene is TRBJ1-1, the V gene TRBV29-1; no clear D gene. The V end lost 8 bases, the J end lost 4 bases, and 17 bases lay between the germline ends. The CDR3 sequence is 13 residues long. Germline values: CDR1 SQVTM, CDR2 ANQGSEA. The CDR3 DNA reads TGCAGCATTCAGAGGGTGGAGGGCACTGAAGCTTTCTTT. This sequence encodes CSIQRVEGTEAFF.

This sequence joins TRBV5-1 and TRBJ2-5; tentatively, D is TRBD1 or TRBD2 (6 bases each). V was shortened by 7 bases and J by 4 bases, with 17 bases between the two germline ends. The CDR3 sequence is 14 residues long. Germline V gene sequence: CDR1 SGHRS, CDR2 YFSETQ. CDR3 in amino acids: CASAPPGARETQYF. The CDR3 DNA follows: TGCGCCAGCGCCCCACCGGGGGCGAGAGAGACCCAGTACTTC.

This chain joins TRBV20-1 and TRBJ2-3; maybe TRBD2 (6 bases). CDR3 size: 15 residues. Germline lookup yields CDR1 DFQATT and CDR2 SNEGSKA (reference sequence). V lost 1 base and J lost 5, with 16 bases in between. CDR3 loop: CSARGTRGMEDTQYF. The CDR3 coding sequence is TGCAGTGCTAGAGGCACCCGGGGGATGGAAGATACGCAGTATTTT.